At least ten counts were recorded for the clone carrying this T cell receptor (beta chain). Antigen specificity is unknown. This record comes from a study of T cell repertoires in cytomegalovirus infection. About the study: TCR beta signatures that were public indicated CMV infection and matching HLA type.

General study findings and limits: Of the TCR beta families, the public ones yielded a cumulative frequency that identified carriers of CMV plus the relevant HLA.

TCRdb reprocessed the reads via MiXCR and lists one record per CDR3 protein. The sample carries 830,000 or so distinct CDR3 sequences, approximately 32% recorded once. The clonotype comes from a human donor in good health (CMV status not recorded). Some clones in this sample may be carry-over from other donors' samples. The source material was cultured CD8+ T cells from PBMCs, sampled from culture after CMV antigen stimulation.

The CDR3 DNA reads TGTGCCAGCAGTTCGGGCAGCAATCAGCCCCAGCATTTT. Translated: CASSSGSNQPQHF. V gene TRBV12-3 or TRBV12-4 combines with J gene TRBJ1-5; D gene uncertain. The CDR3 runs 13 residues. The V and J ends lost 4 bases and 1 base respectively, with 5 bases between them.